What follows are 14 T cell receptor beta chains derived from one specimen sequenced in a study of beta chain features in type 1 diabetes. Investigators reverse transcribed all isolated RNA, so they sequenced expressed TCRB transcripts. TCRdb's table, derived via immunoSEQ multiplex PCR, lists solely in-frame clones and lacks some. This sample carries around 150,000 clones, just over 8% of them seen once, and the ten largest clones take over 0.5%. The study's findings and limits: All four CD4+ subsets of Type 1 diabetes patients contained TCRB CDR3s that were moderately but significantly shorter.

Their antigen targets remain unknown. The sample taken for sequencing was central memory CD4+ T cells from blood. These receptors came from a woman under 30 with type 1 diabetes.

The chain uses TRBV18 and TRBJ1-2; D possibly corresponds to TRBD1 (6 bases). Trimming took 0 bases from V and 0 from J, leaving 8 bases between them. The V gene's germline CDR1 is KGHSH and CDR2 LQKENI. This CDR3 is 15 amino acids long. The CDR3 coding sequence is TGTGCCAGCTCACCACCGACAGGCGCTAACTATGGCTACACCTTC. Its translation is CASSPPTGANYGYTF.

The chain links TRBV10-3 to TRBJ2-1; maybe TRBD2 (5 bases). Deletions cut 5 bases from V and 8 bases from J, with 16 bases between. Germline lookup yields CDR1 ENHRY and CDR2 SYGVKD. The CDR3 is 14 residues long. The DNA of the CDR3 is TGTGCCATCAGTCTCGGGGTCCCGCTCCATGAGCAGTTCTTC. As protein: CAISLGVPLHEQFF.

The chain uses TRBV2 and TRBJ2-1; 14 positions match TRBD2. CDR3 length equals 14 residues. With V trimmed by 3 bases and J by 9 bases, 1 base remained unmatched. Per the germline V gene, CDR1 is SNHLY and CDR2 is FYNNEI. CDR3 in DNA: TGTGCCAGCAGTGAGACTAGCGGGAGGGCTGAGCAGTTCTTC. Protein: CASSETSGRAEQFF. The variable domain in full, completed from reference TRBV2 and TRBJ2-1, reads EPEVTQTPSHQVTQMGQEVILRCVPISNHLYFYWYRQILGQKVEFLVSFYNNEISEKSEIFDDQFSVERPDGSNFTLKIRSTKLEDSAMYFCASSETSGRAEQFFGPGTRLTVL.

This rearrangement joins TRBV18 to TRBJ2-1, with 8 bases fitting TRBD2. CDR1 and CDR2 from the germline V gene are KGHSH and LQKENI. The CDR3 runs 15 residues. The trim removed 1 base at V and 8 bases at J, leaving 7 bases unmatched. This chain's CDR3 is CASSPLQRERDEQFF. The CDR3 DNA reads as TGTGCCAGCTCACCACTCCAGCGGGAGCGCGATGAGCAGTTCTTC.

This chain connects TRBV9 to TRBJ2-2, with D hard to call. Trimming left V 0 bases short and J 0 bases short, with 6 bases between. The CDR3 spans 15 residues. Germline-derived CDR1 and CDR2 are SGDLS and YYNGEE. The CDR3 is CASSVAGSNTGELFF. DNA of the CDR3: TGTGCCAGCAGCGTAGCGGGTTCGAACACCGGGGAGCTGTTTTTT.

The CDR3 here is CASSSSGIPLWGYTF. The CDR3 DNA reads as TGTGCCAGCAGCTCTTCCGGGATCCCCCTATGGGGCTACACCTTC. The rearrangement joins TRBV7-9 to TRBJ1-2; unclear D gene. The CDR3 runs to 15 residues. The germline V and J ends were trimmed by 4 bases and 8 bases, with 20 bases remaining between them. Germline V lookup: CDR1 SEHNR, CDR2 FQNEAQ (reference sequence).

This clone has a handful of counts. The gene calls are TRBV18 and TRBJ2-7, with a weak D call TRBD2 (5 bases). Germline V gives CDR1 KGHSH, CDR2 LQKENI. This CDR3 contains 16 residues. The ends were cut back, 4 bases at V and 2 bases at J, with 18 bases in the middle. The CDR3 spells CASSLGELNPPYEQYF. The CDR3 DNA is TGTGCCAGCTCACTTGGGGAGCTCAACCCCCCCTACGAGCAGTACTTC.

This chain connects TRBV27 to TRBJ2-1, with 7 bases aligning to TRBD2. Germline CDR1 is MNHEY and CDR2 is SMNVEV (reference sequence). CDR3 length equals 15 residues. The V gene end was trimmed by 3 bases and the J gene end by 5 bases; junction bases not matched to a gene: 7. The CDR3 here is CASSFLSSGNNEQFF. The CDR3 nucleotides read TGTGCCAGCAGTTTCCTGTCTAGCGGAAACAATGAGCAGTTCTTC.

The chain uses TRBV11-3 and TRBJ2-7; 8 nucleotides agree with TRBD1. The CDR3 is 14 amino acids. CDR1 is SGHNT and CDR2 is YENEEA in the germline V gene. The junction had 7 bases not matched to a gene; V was cut back by 6 bases and J by 3 bases. The CDR3 sequence is CASRSSTGGYEQYF. In DNA, the CDR3 is TGTGCCAGCAGATCGAGCACAGGGGGCTACGAGCAGTACTTC.

Here the CDR3 reads CASSPGVPTEAFF. The CDR3 DNA follows: TGTGCCAGCAGCCCAGGGGTACCCACTGAAGCTTTCTTT. This chain connects TRBV7-2 to TRBJ1-1, with D possibly TRBD1 on 6 matching bases. The CDR3 is 13 residues long. Trimming pared 5 bases from V and 4 bases from J, leaving 11 bases between. Germline CDR1 SGHTA, CDR2 FQGNSA.

The chain is built from TRBV29-1 and TRBJ2-5, with 7 bases matching TRBD2. CDR3 length: 14 residues. Germline trimming cut 5 bases from V and 4 bases from J; bases unmatched to any gene: 10. Germline CDR1 SQVTM, CDR2 ANQGSEA. The DNA for the CDR3 is TGCAGCGTTTCGAGGCTAGCGGTTCGAGAGACCCAGTACTTC. Amino acid sequence: CSVSRLAVRETQYF. The variable domain in full, completed from reference TRBV29-1 and TRBJ2-5, reads SAVISQKPSRDICQRGTSLTIQCQVDSQVTMMFWYRQQPGQSLTLIATANQGSEATYESGFVIDKFPISRPNLTFSTLTVSNMSPEDSSIYLCSVSRLAVRETQYFGPGTRLLVL.

The chain carries TRBV5-4 and TRBJ2-1; possibly TRBD1 for D (6 bases). CDR1 is SGHNT and CDR2 is YYREEE in the germline V gene (reference sequence). Deletions cut 2 bases from V and 4 bases from J, with 13 bases between. The CDR3 covers 15 residues. In nucleotides, the CDR3 is TGTGCCAGCAGCTTAAGGGGGTTGGCGTACAATGAGCAGTTCTTC. Residues: CASSLRGLAYNEQFF. The whole variable domain, filled in from reference TRBV5-4 and TRBJ2-1, reads ETGVTQSPTHLIKTRGQQVTLRCSSQSGHNTVSWYQQALGQGPQFIFQYYREEENGRGNFPPRFSGLQFPNYSSELNVNALELDDSALYLCASSLRGLAYNEQFFGPGTRLTVL.

The chain joins TRBV7-2 to TRBJ2-3, with TRBD1 identical over 10 bases. The junction had 7 bases not matched to a gene; V was cut back by 5 bases and J by 11 bases. The CDR3 consists of 13 residues. The V gene's germline CDR1 is SGHTA and CDR2 FQGNSA. CDR3 coding DNA: TGTGCCAGCAGCGACAGGGGGCGACGAATGCAGTATTTT. Its protein is CASSDRGRRMQYF.

In its sample, this clone was seen a few times. V is TRBV7-6 and J is TRBJ2-2, with D possibly TRBD2 on 5 matching bases. V was shortened by 2 bases and J by 5 bases, with 12 bases between the two germline ends. The germline gives CDR1 SGHVS, CDR2 FNYEAQ. This CDR3 has 15 residues. CDR3 in amino acids: CASSLMATGTGELFF. Here the CDR3 DNA reads TGTGCCAGCAGCTTAATGGCGACGGGGACCGGGGAGCTGTTTTTT.